The 26 T cell receptor beta chains below were found in one sample sequenced in a study of blood T cells in healthy people across ages. A second about 7 to 11 cycle PCR used barcoded and J-beta primers. TCRdb fed the 5' RACE reads into MiXCR, producing one record per CDR3 protein. The sample has 650,000 to 1,000,000 distinct CDR3 sequences; approximately 35% are singletons. Material for sequencing was blood. All receptors derive from a man between 18 and 29 years old in good health.

The J gene is TRBJ2-1, the V gene TRBV5-1; 8 bases align to TRBD2. The V gene's germline CDR1 is SGHRS and CDR2 YFSETQ. The CDR3 is 17 residues long. The J segment lost 7 bases and the V segment lost 0 bases, leaving 12 bases of the junction unmatched. This CDR3 reads CASSLAQFGVAGNEQFF. In DNA, the CDR3 is TGCGCCAGCAGCTTGGCCCAGTTTGGAGTAGCGGGGAATGAGCAGTTCTTC.

The chain is built from TRBV3-1 and TRBJ2-7; D gene unclear. CDR1 LGHDT and CDR2 YNNKEL come from the germline V gene (reference sequence). This CDR3 has 17 residues. V was shortened by 0 bases and J by 0 bases, with 15 bases between the two germline ends. CDR3 DNA sequence: TGTGCCAGCAGCCAAGATGATTCGGGTTTCGGCTCCTACGAGCAGTACTTC. It is translated as CASSQDDSGFGSYEQYF.

This clonotype turned up a few times. V and J are TRBV6-2 or TRBV6-3 and TRBJ2-5; D may be TRBD2 (6 bases). The length of the CDR3 is 16 residues. V shed 1 base and J shed 1 base, with 13 bases lying between them. In germline, CDR1 is MNHEY, CDR2 SVGEGT. The CDR3 loop is CASSYFKSGVQETQYF. The CDR3 DNA reads TGTGCCAGCAGTTACTTCAAATCGGGGGTCCAAGAGACCCAGTACTTC.

Turning to this clonotype: An end of the junction differs from the germline gene, which may be a read error. The CDR3 bases are TGTGCCGGCAGGAGGCTTATCACAGATACGCAGTATTTT. Translating gives CAGRRLITDTQYF. V and J are TRBV6-6 and TRBJ2-3; D perhaps matches TRBD2 (5 bases). Germline assignment: CDR1 MNHNY and CDR2 SVGAGI (reference sequence). The length of the CDR3 is 13 residues.

The CDR3, as DNA: TGTGCCAGCAGCTTAGCGCGGGCAGGTCGGAACAATGAGCAGTTCTTC. It codes for CASSLARAGRNNEQFF. V usage is TRBV7-8 and J usage is TRBJ2-1; maybe TRBD2 (5 bases). This CDR3 contains 16 residues. Germline V lookup: CDR1 SGHVS, CDR2 FQNEAQ. V gave up 0 bases and J gave up 5 bases, with 14 bases separating them.

The chain is built from TRBV7-9 and TRBJ2-7; 9 bases are shared with TRBD1. With V trimmed by 11 bases and J by 7 bases, 12 bases remained unmatched. The CDR3 loop spans 13 amino acids. Germline lookup yields CDR1 SEHNR and CDR2 FQNEAQ (reference sequence). This chain's CDR3 is CASHRTGVREQYF. DNA for the CDR3: TGTGCCTCCCACCGGACAGGGGTGCGGGAGCAGTACTTC.

The genes are TRBV2 and TRBJ2-1, with D possibly being TRBD2 (7 bases). Judging by the DNA end, TRBJ2-7 fits better; the J call may be wrong. CDR3 length equals 14 residues. Germline CDR1 is SNHLY and CDR2 is FYNNEI. The CDR3 nucleotides read TGTGCCAGCAGTGGTCCGGGGGGCCACAATGAGCAGTACTTC. Translation: CASSGPGGHNEQYF.

This clonotype was counted between two and nine times. The CDR3 DNA follows: TGTGCCGCCGCCCCAGGAGGTTTCCGGGATGAGCAGTACTTC. This sequence encodes CAAAPGGFRDEQYF. This chain connects TRBV21-1 to TRBJ2-7; the table's D gene call, TRBD1, was not cross checked with the DNA. TRBV21-1 is a pseudogene. This CDR3 contains 14 residues.

The rearrangement uses TRBV20-1 and TRBJ2-7; the D call may be TRBD1 or TRBD2 (6 bases each). Trimming took 3 bases from V and 4 from J, leaving 25 bases between them. The germline V gene encodes CDR1 DFQATT and CDR2 SNEGSKA (reference sequence). CDR3 size: 17 residues. The CDR3 loop is CSARVLVRGQPRYEQYF. CDR3 coding DNA: TGCAGTGCTAGGGTCCTTGTCCGGGGGCAGCCCCGGTACGAGCAGTACTTC.

This chain's CDR3 is CASSRTRVNEKLFF. As DNA, the CDR3 is TGTGCCAGCAGCCGGACGAGGGTAAATGAAAAACTGTTTTTT. The chain is built from TRBV6-6 and TRBJ1-4; D is unclear. This CDR3 contains 14 residues. The germline V and J ends were trimmed by 6 bases and 5 bases, with 13 bases remaining between them. The germline V gene encodes CDR1 MNHNY and CDR2 SVGAGI (reference sequence).

With respect to this clonotype: Possible read error: a much larger clone is one base away. The V gene is TRBV5-1, the J gene TRBJ2-1; the D is unclear. The length of the CDR3 is 14 residues. Germline loops: CDR1 SGHRS, CDR2 YFSETQ. Trimming stripped 2 bases from V and 5 bases from J, with 11 bases between. The CDR3 spells CASSFRTPDNEQFF. The CDR3 DNA is TGCGCCAGCAGCTTCAGGACCCCGGACAATGAGCAGTTCTTC.

This clonotype appeared a few times. V usage is TRBV4-1 and J usage is TRBJ1-1; 7 nucleotides match TRBD1. V dropped 2 bases and J dropped 0; count of bases not matched to a gene: 3. In germline, CDR1 is MGHRA, CDR2 YSYEKL. This CDR3 is built from 15 residues. For the CDR3, the DNA is TGCGCCAGCAGCCAACCGACAGGGATGAACACTGAAGCTTTCTTT. The encoded protein is CASSQPTGMNTEAFF.

Only a few counts were recorded for this clonotype. The chain links TRBV5-1 to TRBJ1-1, with D unresolved. Looked up from germline, CDR1 is SGHRS and CDR2 is YFSETQ. The length of the CDR3 is 12 residues. V lost 0 bases and J lost 7, with 7 bases in between. The CDR3 bases are TGCGCCAGCAGCTTGGAGGGAGATGAAGCTTTCTTT. Encoded protein: CASSLEGDEAFF.

In its sample, this clonotype was seen a few times. At one end the junction does not follow the germline gene, possibly because of a read error. V gene TRBV20-1 combines with J gene TRBJ1-2; unclear D gene. Germline V CDR1 and CDR2: DFQATT, SNEGSKA (reference sequence). The CDR3 consists of 14 residues. The CDR3 region is CSARDSGRNFGYTF. In DNA, the CDR3 is TGCAGTGCTAGAGATTCGGGCAGGAACTTTGGCTACACCTTC.

This clonotype was counted ten times or more. This chain connects TRBV4-1 to TRBJ2-4; possible D gene TRBD1, 5 bases. The germline V gene encodes CDR1 MGHRA and CDR2 YSYEKL. Trimming cost V 0 bases and J 0 bases, with 9 bases left between them. The CDR3 spans 16 residues. CDR3 region: CASSQEWGVAKNIQYF. In nucleotides, the CDR3 is TGCGCCAGCAGCCAAGAGTGGGGCGTAGCCAAAAACATTCAGTACTTC.

V and J are TRBV6-6 and TRBJ1-1, with 7 nucleotides matching TRBD1. This CDR3 has 14 amino acids. Germline V gene lookup returns CDR1 MNHNY and CDR2 SVGAGI (reference sequence). V shed 5 bases and J 6 bases; nucleotides not matched to a gene: 9. This CDR3 is CASSRTGEDAEAFF. The DNA of the CDR3 is TGTGCCAGCAGTCGGACAGGAGAGGACGCTGAAGCTTTCTTT.

CDR3 sequence (DNA): TGTGCCAGCAGCTTGGAGGCTGGGGCTGAAGCTTTCTTT. Translated, it gives CASSLEAGAEAFF. The rearrangement links TRBV5-5 to TRBJ1-1; D remains ambiguous. The CDR3 contains 13 residues. The germline V gene has CDR1 SGHKS and CDR2 YYEKEE (reference sequence). Trimming stripped 0 bases from V and 6 bases from J, with 9 bases between. Full variable domain (outside the CDR3, taken from reference TRBV5-5 and TRBJ1-1): DAGVTQSPTHLIKTRGQQVTLRCSPISGHKSVSWYQQVLGQGPQFIFQYYEKEERGRGNFPDRFSARQFPNYSSELNVNALLLGDSALYLCASSLEAGAEAFFGQGTRLTVV.

There are many counts of this clonotype. J is TRBJ2-7 and V is TRBV20-1; 8 bases line up with TRBD1. This CDR3 is built from 13 residues. From germline, CDR1 is DFQATT and CDR2 SNEGSKA (reference sequence). Germline trimming cut 3 bases from V and 6 bases from J; bases unmatched to any gene: 7. The CDR3 nucleotides read TGCAGTGCTAGTGGACAGGGATATGGCGAGCAGTACTTC. Translation: CSASGQGYGEQYF.

This chain links TRBV29-1 with TRBJ2-7; unclear D gene. Germline V gene sequence: CDR1 SQVTM, CDR2 ANQGSEA. The CDR3 is 13 amino acids. V was clipped by 4 bases and J by 1 base, with 11 bases between them. For the CDR3, the DNA is TGCAGCGTTGCACGAGCGAATTCCTACGAGCAGTACTTC. The encoded protein is CSVARANSYEQYF.

V gene TRBV20-1 combines with J gene TRBJ1-1; 7 bases match TRBD1. CDR3 size: 11 residues. The trim removed 4 bases at V and 13 bases at J, leaving 9 bases unmatched. The V gene's germline CDR1 is DFQATT and CDR2 SNEGSKA (reference sequence). CDR3 nucleotide sequence: TGCAGTGCTATAACAGGGGTAAAGGATTTCTTT. It translates to CSAITGVKDFF.

The chain has TRBV12-3 or TRBV12-4 and TRBJ2-7; D gene ambiguous. V was pared by 5 bases and J by 7 bases, with 15 bases between. This CDR3 comprises 13 residues. The CDR3 DNA reads TGTGCCAGCAGTGCAGGCAGATACAATGAGCAGTACTTC. This translates into CASSAGRYNEQYF.

This clonotype was observed a few times. This chain uses TRBV5-1 with TRBJ1-1; D remains ambiguous. Trimming removed 0 bases at V and 1 base at J, with 10 bases between. The CDR3 is made up of 15 amino acids. In germline, CDR1 is SGHRS, CDR2 YFSETQ. The CDR3: CASSLDPGENTEAFF. Written as DNA, the CDR3 is TGCGCCAGCAGCTTGGACCCAGGAGAGAACACTGAAGCTTTCTTT.

This clonotype was seen a few times. V is TRBV20-1 and J is TRBJ2-3; 7 bases map to TRBD2. Germline CDR1 reads DFQATT; CDR2 reads SNEGSKA (reference sequence). Trimming removed 7 bases from V and 4 bases from J; junction bases left unmatched: 5. This CDR3 contains 12 residues. The CDR3 region has the DNA TGCAGTGGTGGGACTACCTCAGATACGCAGTATTTT. Translated: CSGGTTSDTQYF.

This clonotype was recorded many times. The J gene is TRBJ2-1, the V gene TRBV10-3, with D unclear. V dropped 3 bases and J dropped 0 bases, with 6 bases sitting between them. The CDR3 contains 14 residues. Germline V CDR1 and CDR2: ENHRY, SYGVKD. The CDR3 sequence: CAISDRSSYNEQFF. The CDR3 nucleotides are TGTGCCATCAGTGATAGGAGCTCCTACAATGAGCAGTTCTTC.

J is TRBJ2-3 and V is TRBV10-3, with 7 positions matching TRBD2. The germline CDR1 and CDR2 sequences are ENHRY and SYGVKD. This CDR3 contains 16 residues. V shed 6 bases, J shed 0 bases, and the junction held 9 bases outside the gene matches. The CDR3: CAISDPGGSSTDTQYF. Here the CDR3 DNA reads TGTGCCATCAGCGACCCCGGGGGGTCTAGCACAGATACGCAGTATTTT.

This chain uses TRBV29-1 with TRBJ2-1, with TRBD1 as a possible D gene (6 bases). Trimming took off 4 bases at V and 1 base at J, with 11 bases between the two ends. Germline V gene lookup returns CDR1 SQVTM and CDR2 ANQGSEA. The CDR3 contains 14 residues. Here the CDR3 DNA reads TGCAGCGTTGTACAGGGCGGGTCCTACAATGAGCAGTTCTTC. Translation: CSVVQGGSYNEQFF.